This T cell receptor beta chain is drawn from a study of patients and donors after allogeneic stem cell transplantation. Trimming cost V 3 bases and J 0 bases; bases outside gene matches: 2. The CDR3 consists of 15 residues. Germline CDR1 reads SGHTA; CDR2 reads FQGNSA. TCRdb reprocessed the RT-PCR reads with MiXCR, giving one entry per CDR3 protein. Of about a million distinct CDR3 sequences in the sample, more than 15% are singletons; the top ten hold about 6%. Sequencing used blood, either unsorted or a sorted T cell fraction (not recorded which). This TCR was recovered from a human donor who was either an allogeneic HSCT recipient or a stem cell or donor lymphocyte infusion donor (not recorded which). It is not recorded whose cells these are; they may come from a transplant donor. The rearrangement joins TRBV7-2 to TRBJ2-3, with TRBD1 matching over 8 bases. CDR3 nucleotide sequence: TGTGCCAGCAGCTTCCGGACAGGGAGCACAGATACGCAGTATTTT. Translated, it gives CASSFRTGSTDTQYF.